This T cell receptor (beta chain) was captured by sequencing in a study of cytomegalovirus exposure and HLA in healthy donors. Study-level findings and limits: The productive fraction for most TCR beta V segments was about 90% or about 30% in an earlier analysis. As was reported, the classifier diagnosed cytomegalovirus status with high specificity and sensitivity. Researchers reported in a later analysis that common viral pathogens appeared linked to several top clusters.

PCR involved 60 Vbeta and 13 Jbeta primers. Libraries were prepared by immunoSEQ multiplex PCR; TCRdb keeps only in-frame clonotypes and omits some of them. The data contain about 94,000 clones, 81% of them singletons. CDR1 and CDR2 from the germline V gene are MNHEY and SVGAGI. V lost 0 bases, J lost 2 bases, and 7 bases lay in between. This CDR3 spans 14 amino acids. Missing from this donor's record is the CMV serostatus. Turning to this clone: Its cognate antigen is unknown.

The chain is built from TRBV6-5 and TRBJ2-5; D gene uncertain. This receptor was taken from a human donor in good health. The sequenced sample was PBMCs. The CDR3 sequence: CASSYSNRQETQYF. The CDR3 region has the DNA TGTGCCAGCAGTTACTCGAACAGACAAGAGACCCAGTACTTC.